This T cell receptor (beta chain) was identified during a study of memory CD8 T cells in hepatitis C reinfection. The protocol was immunoSEQ multiplex PCR, while the TCRdb copy is restricted to in-frame clones and leaves out a portion. The table lists under 50,000 clones, over 75% of them singletons. Study-wide results and limits: Conclusions on public clonotypes and secondary clearance were not definitive with four or five donors.

About this clone: The antigen remains unidentified.

The CDR3 totals 12 residues. V was shortened by 6 bases and J by 4 bases, with 9 bases between the two germline ends. Germline CDR1 and CDR2: LNHDA and SQIVND (reference sequence). Time point reported: peak reinfection, 3 to 8 weeks after reinfection detection. The sorted cells went straight to TCR sequencing with no prior in vitro expansion. The rearrangement uses TRBV19 and TRBJ2-5; TRBD1 is a possible D gene (5 bases). The TCR was taken from a young man with hepatitis C virus infection. The sample was naive CD8+ T cells sorted from blood. The CDR3 coding sequence is TGTGCCAGTAGCAGGGAAGGAGAGACCCAGTACTTC. Its protein product is CASSREGETQYF.